These 26 T cell receptor beta chains came from one sample sequenced in a study of cytomegalovirus exposure and HLA in healthy donors. This PCR relied on a set of 60 Vbeta primers and 13 Jbeta primers. Sequenced by immunoSEQ multiplex PCR; TCRdb stores in-frame clones only, minus some. The sample lists roughly 120,000 clones, under 90% occurring once. The sample consisted of PBMCs. Every receptor here comes from a woman under 40 in good health and CMV-seronegative.

The chain has TRBV5-1 and TRBJ2-7, with D perhaps matching TRBD1 (6 bases). V lost 4 bases, J lost 7 bases, and 12 bases lay in between. Germline-derived CDR1 and CDR2 are SGHRS and YFSETQ. The CDR3 has 12 residues. The chain's CDR3 is CASSGDRWEQYF. The CDR3 region has the DNA TGCGCCAGCAGCGGAGACAGGTGGGAGCAGTACTTC.

As for this clone: One end of the junction does not line up with germline, which may come from a read error. Other DNA variants within this sample encode the same CDR3. V gene TRBV7-2 combines with J gene TRBJ2-2, with 7 bases identical to TRBD1. This CDR3 comprises 16 residues. Germline V gives CDR1 SGHTA, CDR2 FQGNSA. The CDR3 region has the DNA TGTGCCAGCAGCCTTCCTCCCACAGGGGACACCGGGGAGCTGTTCTTT. Translation: CASSLPPTGDTGELFF.

The rearrangement links TRBV5-1 to TRBJ2-5; perhaps TRBD2 as D (6 bases). Germline assignment: CDR1 SGHRS and CDR2 YFSETQ. This CDR3 contains 15 residues. V lost 5 bases and J 0 bases, leaving 14 bases between the germline ends. The CDR3 is CASSYAGGNQETQYF. The CDR3 coding sequence is TGCGCCAGCAGTTACGCTGGCGGGAACCAAGAGACCCAGTACTTC.

The chain is built from TRBV7-2 and TRBJ2-7; a weak D match, TRBD2 (6 bases). Per the germline V gene, CDR1 is SGHTA and CDR2 is FQGNSA. CDR3 length: 15 residues. V lost 0 bases and J 2 bases, leaving 11 bases between the germline ends. The CDR3 is CASSLAGGTAYEQYF. The CDR3 nucleotides read TGTGCCAGCAGCTTAGCGGGCGGGACCGCCTACGAGCAGTACTTC.

The J gene is TRBJ2-3, the V gene TRBV11-3; 8 bases are a match to TRBD2. This CDR3 spans 15 amino acids. J gave up 2 bases and V 5 bases, and 6 bases lay outside the gene matches. Germline loops: CDR1 SGHNT, CDR2 YENEEA. The CDR3: CASSAIAGTTDTQYF. The CDR3 DNA sequence: TGTGCCAGCAGCGCAATAGCGGGGACCACAGATACGCAGTATTTT.

V usage is TRBV11-3 and J usage is TRBJ2-2; 7 bases line up with TRBD2. Germline CDR1 reads SGHNT; CDR2 reads YENEEA. This CDR3 spans 15 amino acids. The V segment lost 1 base and the J segment 6 bases; nucleotides outside the gene matches: 5. CDR3 amino acids: CASSLAAGVPGELFF. CDR3 nucleotide sequence: TGTGCCAGCAGCTTAGCGGCGGGAGTGCCCGGGGAGCTGTTTTTT.

This chain joins TRBV19 and TRBJ2-2; 14 bases map to TRBD2. The germline CDR1 and CDR2 sequences are LNHDA and SQIVND (reference sequence). V dropped 4 bases and J dropped 7; count of bases not matched to a gene: 8. This CDR3 has 17 residues. CDR3 in DNA: TGTGCCAGTAGTACACCAATCGGGACTAGCGGGAGCGGGGAGCTGTTTTTT. It yields the protein CASSTPIGTSGSGELFF.

In its sample, this clone was seen a few times. This chain links TRBV9 with TRBJ2-7; maybe TRBD1 (5 bases). The CDR3 spans 15 residues. Germline-derived CDR1 and CDR2 are SGDLS and YYNGEE. Between the trimmed V and J ends, which lost 0 bases and 1 base, there was a span of 11 bases. CDR3 sequence (DNA): TGTGCCAGCAGCGTAGGTCAGGGTAGGTCCTACGAGCAGTACTTC. Amino acid sequence: CASSVGQGRSYEQYF.

The chain recombines TRBV27 with TRBJ2-1; 8 bases are shared with TRBD2. CDR3 length: 15 amino acids. Germline lookup yields CDR1 MNHEY and CDR2 SMNVEV (reference sequence). V shed 6 bases and J 3 bases; nucleotides not matched to a gene: 7. This chain's CDR3 is CASRGSGRGYNEQFF. The CDR3 nucleotides read TGTGCCAGCAGGGGGAGCGGGAGAGGCTACAATGAGCAGTTCTTC.

This clone was observed once. The chain is built from TRBV5-6 and TRBJ1-2; possibly TRBD1 for D (6 bases). There are 12 residues in the CDR3. Germline assignment: CDR1 SGHDT and CDR2 YYEEEE. V shed 4 bases and J shed 11 bases, with 15 bases lying between them. CDR3 sequence (DNA): TGTGCCAGCAGCATCCGGGACACAAAATACACCTTC. Its translation is CASSIRDTKYTF.

Regarding this clone: One end of the junction is discordant with germline, which a read error may explain. V is TRBV7-9 and J is TRBJ2-7; TRBD2 matches at 7 bases. The germline gives CDR1 SEHNR, CDR2 FQNEAQ (reference sequence). The CDR3 sequence is 17 residues long. The CDR3: CASSLGNVLGGTDERYF. CDR3 DNA sequence: TGTGCCAGCAGCTTAGGGAACGTGCTGGGGGGGACTGACGAGCGGTACTTC.

The gene calls are TRBV4-1 and TRBJ2-7, with D unclear. This CDR3 region has 13 residues. V dropped 1 base and J dropped 7 bases, with 11 bases sitting between them. CDR1 and CDR2 from the germline V gene are MGHRA and YSYEKL. CDR3 loop: CASSQARLREQYF. Written as DNA, the CDR3 is TGCGCCAGCAGCCAAGCCCGGTTGAGGGAGCAGTACTTC.

This clone was counted once. The gene calls are TRBV27 and TRBJ2-1; the match to TRBD2 covers 9 bases. Trimming at V came to 6 bases and at J to 9 bases, leaving 12 bases not matched to a gene. CDR1 and CDR2 from the germline V gene are MNHEY and SMNVEV (reference sequence). CDR3 length: 15 amino acids. The CDR3 loop reads CASSLGASGTSEQFF. The CDR3 coding sequence is TGTGCCAGCAGCCTCGGAGCTAGCGGGACAAGTGAGCAGTTCTTC.

The table lists this clone with a few counts. The J gene is TRBJ2-1, the V gene TRBV4-2, with 7 bases matching TRBD1. The CDR3 loop spans 14 amino acids. Trimming removed 4 bases from V and 8 bases from J; junction bases left unmatched: 8. The germline V gene encodes CDR1 LGHNA and CDR2 YNFKEQ. The DNA for the CDR3 is TGTGCCAGCAGCCCCGGGACAGTGGTCCATGAGCAGTTCTTC. It translates to CASSPGTVVHEQFF.

The J gene is TRBJ2-3, the V gene TRBV19; 13 bases match TRBD2. V lost 3 bases to trimming and J lost 5 bases; unmatched junction nucleotides: 5. The length of the CDR3 is 16 residues. CDR1 and CDR2 from the germline V gene are LNHDA and SQIVND (reference sequence). The CDR3 nucleotides read TGTGCCAGTAGTATTGGAACTAGCGGGAGGGGAGATACGCAGTATTTT. Residues: CASSIGTSGRGDTQYF.

The chain carries TRBV21-1 and TRBJ2-1; TRBD2 is the table's D call, not checked against the DNA. TRBV21-1 is marked as a pseudogene. The CDR3 is 15 residues long. In DNA form, the CDR3 reads TGTGCCACCTACTTCAACCGGGGAGCTAGGGATGAGCAGTTCTTC. Protein product: CATYFNRGARDEQFF.

The chain employs TRBV2 and TRBJ2-7, with 7 nucleotides matching TRBD1. Trimming removed 7 bases from V and 3 bases from J; junction bases left unmatched: 9. Germline loops: CDR1 SNHLY, CDR2 FYNNEI. This CDR3 spans 14 amino acids. Here the CDR3 reads CASTPRDRSYEQYF. The CDR3 DNA is TGTGCCAGCACCCCCAGGGACAGAAGCTACGAGCAGTACTTC.

The chain employs TRBV2 and TRBJ2-7; no clear D gene. CDR3 size: 13 residues. Between the trimmed V and J ends, which lost 2 bases and 6 bases, there was a span of 11 bases. Germline V gene sequence: CDR1 SNHLY, CDR2 FYNNEI. Written as DNA, the CDR3 is TGTGCCAGCAGTGAAATAAGAGTTGGCGAGCAGTACTTC. It specifies CASSEIRVGEQYF.

This chain joins TRBV7-6 and TRBJ2-3; D unresolved. Looked up from germline, CDR1 is SGHVS and CDR2 is FNYEAQ. V was shortened by 4 bases and J by 3 bases, with 5 bases between the two germline ends. CDR3 length: 12 amino acids. In DNA, the CDR3 is TGTGCCAGCAGCTCGGTGACAGATACGCAGTATTTT. Translated, it gives CASSSVTDTQYF. Filled out from reference TRBV7-6 and TRBJ2-3, the complete variable domain reads GAGVSQSPRYKVTKRGQDVALRCDPISGHVSLYWYRQALGQGPEFLTYFNYEAQQDKSGLPNDRFSAERPEGSISTLTIQRTEQRDSAMYRCASSSVTDTQYFGPGTRLTVL.

This chain links TRBV21-1 with TRBJ1-5; no DNA check was done on the table's D call, TRBD1. TRBV21-1 is annotated as a pseudogene. There are 21 residues in the CDR3. The CDR3 sequence: CASSNLKCPGQPDSDNQPQHF. CDR3 DNA: TGTGCCAGCAGCAATCTTAAATGCCCGGGACAGCCCGATAGTGACAATCAGCCCCAGCATTTT.

V usage is TRBV5-4 and J usage is TRBJ2-2; D is unresolved. Trimming removed 0 bases at V and 7 bases at J, with 10 bases between. The CDR3 totals 14 residues. Germline CDR1 reads SGHNT; CDR2 reads YYREEE (reference sequence). CDR3 DNA: TGTGCCAGCAGCTTGGACTTTCCAGGCGGGGAGCTGTTTTTT. This codes for CASSLDFPGGELFF.

The chain combines TRBV5-6 with TRBJ1-1, with TRBD1 as a possible D gene (6 bases). Germline CDR1 SGHDT, CDR2 YYEEEE. This CDR3 is built from 14 residues. The ends were cut back, 7 bases at V and 1 base at J, with 14 bases in the middle. The CDR3 nucleotides read TGTGCCAGCGGAGCGAACAGGGAGAACACTGAAGCTTTCTTT. It yields the protein CASGANRENTEAFF.

This clone was picked up one time. CDR3 protein: CASRPPGQTTDTQYF. CDR3 sequence (DNA): TGTGCCAGTAGACCTCCGGGACAGACCACAGATACGCAGTATTTT. This rearrangement joins TRBV19 to TRBJ2-3, with 7 bases aligning to TRBD1. Losses at the gene ends were 6 bases for V and 2 bases for J; bases not matched to a gene: 8. The CDR3 spans 15 residues. The germline CDR1 and CDR2 sequences are LNHDA and SQIVND (reference sequence).

This chain uses TRBV5-1 with TRBJ2-3, with D unclear. V was shortened by 2 bases and J by 6 bases, with 7 bases between the two germline ends. The CDR3 is 12 amino acids. Per the germline V gene, CDR1 is SGHRS and CDR2 is YFSETQ. CDR3 coding DNA: TGCGCCAGCAGCTTACTCTTGGATACGCAGTATTTT. Protein: CASSLLLDTQYF.

The chain is built from TRBV28 and TRBJ2-1; D not resolved. The CDR3 loop spans 12 amino acids. The ends were cut back, 6 bases at V and 7 bases at J, with 10 bases in the middle. Germline loops: CDR1 MDHEN, CDR2 SYDVKM. CDR3 DNA: TGTGCCAGCAGCCTCCCGGGTAATGAGCAGTTCTTC. Translated: CASSLPGNEQFF.

This sequence joins TRBV6-5 and TRBJ2-5, with TRBD2 matching over 7 bases. The CDR3 contains 14 residues. The J segment lost 5 bases and the V segment lost 0 bases, leaving 3 bases of the junction unmatched. CDR1 MNHEY and CDR2 SVGAGI come from the germline V gene. The CDR3 DNA follows: TGTGCCAGCAGTTACTCGGGAGGGCACGAGACCCAGTACTTC. Amino acids: CASSYSGGHETQYF.